The 9 T cell receptor beta chains presented below share a single source sample, sequenced in a study of CD8+CD57+ T cells in acquired aplastic anemia. Template material for TCR beta VDJ and CDR3 profiling consisted of genomic DNA. MiXCR, applied by TCRdb to the reads, yields one record per CDR3 protein. The table has a few hundred thousand distinct CDR3 sequences, roughly three fifths seen once. Sequencing was performed on sorted CD4+, CD8+, or CD8+CD57+ T cells (not recorded which) from PBMCs. The receptors come from a human donor with severe aplastic anemia or a healthy control (not recorded which).

V gene TRBV29-1 combines with J gene TRBJ2-7; 7 bases align to TRBD1. Germline V gene sequence: CDR1 SQVTM, CDR2 ANQGSEA. The CDR3 has 13 residues. The J segment lost 3 bases and the V segment lost 6 bases, leaving 8 bases of the junction unmatched. The DNA of the CDR3 is TGCAGCGTCAGACAGGGAGATTACTACGAGCAGTACTTC. Encoded protein: CSVRQGDYYEQYF.

This clonotype was seen only a few times. The rearrangement links TRBV5-1 to TRBJ2-3; D is ambiguous. Per germline, CDR1 SGHRS and CDR2 YFSETQ. This CDR3 has 13 amino acids. Trimming stripped 0 bases from V and 4 bases from J, with 6 bases between. The CDR3 here is CASSLDASDTQYF. The CDR3 DNA is TGCGCCAGCAGCTTGGACGCCTCAGATACGCAGTATTTT.

This clonotype came up a few times. Germline is not matched at one junction end, which may reflect a read error. The V and J genes are TRBV6-1 and TRBJ2-6; D uncertain. This CDR3 spans 12 amino acids. The germline gives CDR1 MNHNS, CDR2 SASEGT. CDR3 amino acids: CASSEGVNVLTF. DNA for the CDR3: TGTGCCAGCAGTGAAGGGGTCAACGTCCTGACTTTC.

This rearrangement joins TRBV6-5 to TRBJ1-3; the D is unclear. The germline CDR1 and CDR2 sequences are MNHEY and SVGAGI. Trimming stripped 4 bases from V and 2 bases from J, with 12 bases between. The CDR3 loop spans 15 amino acids. The CDR3 is CASSSRHNTGNTIYF. For the CDR3, the DNA is TGTGCCAGCAGTTCTAGACACAATACTGGAAACACCATATATTTT.

This clonotype appeared once. The CDR3, as DNA: TGTGCCAGCAGCGTAGCGGGGACCAGTAGGATGGATACGCAGTATTTT. This translates into CASSVAGTSRMDTQYF. The genes are TRBV9 and TRBJ2-3; the D call may be TRBD1 or TRBD2 (5 bases each). Trimming removed 0 bases from V and 6 bases from J, with 17 bases in between. Germline CDR1 and CDR2: SGDLS and YYNGEE. The CDR3 totals 16 residues. The full variable domain, with the rest looked up from reference TRBV9 and TRBJ2-3, is DSGVTQTPKHLITATGQRVTLRCSPRSGDLSVYWYQQSLDQGLQFLIQYYNGEERAKGNILERFSAQQFPDLHSELNLSSLELGDSALYFCASSVAGTSRMDTQYFGPGTRLTVL.

This clonotype was seen a handful of times. The rearrangement joins TRBV29-1 to TRBJ2-7; TRBD2 might be the D (5 bases). This CDR3 has 12 residues. CDR1 is SQVTM and CDR2 is ANQGSEA in the germline V gene. With 3 bases removed from V and 5 bases from J, the gap between germline ends came to 11 bases. CDR3 DNA: TGCAGCGTTGATGAGGGTTATGACGAGCAGTACTTC. Protein: CSVDEGYDEQYF.

In its sample, this clonotype was seen a few times. The chain has TRBV7-8 and TRBJ2-1; no definite D call. V dropped 1 base and J dropped 6 bases, with 13 bases sitting between them. The CDR3 covers 15 residues. The germline CDR1 and CDR2 sequences are SGHVS and FQNEAQ. In nucleotides, the CDR3 is TGTGCCAGCAGCTTAGGCCAGCTCTCAGGCAATGAGCAGTTCTTC. As protein: CASSLGQLSGNEQFF. The full variable domain, its missing parts supplied by reference TRBV7-8 and TRBJ2-1, is GAGVSQSPRYKVAKRGQDVALRCDPISGHVSLFWYQQALGQGPEFLTYFQNEAQLDKSGLPSDRFFAERPEGSVSTLKIQRTQQEDSAVYLCASSLGQLSGNEQFFGPGTRLTVL.

V gene TRBV7-2 combines with J gene TRBJ2-7; D gene unclear. The V end lost 4 bases, the J end lost 3 bases, and 13 bases lay between the germline ends. CDR1 SGHTA and CDR2 FQGNSA come from the germline V gene. CDR3 length: 14 amino acids. This CDR3 is CASSSGRNYYEQYF. CDR3 in DNA: TGTGCCAGCAGCTCCGGACGGAATTACTACGAGCAGTACTTC.

The V call is TRBV7-2, the J call TRBJ2-5; D is unresolved. V lost 4 bases, J lost 2 bases, and 17 bases lay in between. The CDR3 has 16 residues. The germline CDR1 and CDR2 sequences are SGHTA and FQGNSA. The CDR3 sequence: CASSSLPRDGQETQYF. DNA for the CDR3: TGTGCCAGCAGCTCACTCCCACGCGACGGGCAAGAGACCCAGTACTTC.